This T cell receptor beta chain was obtained from a study of Ad26.COV2.S vaccination and SARS-CoV-2 variants. The CDR3 runs to 14 residues. From germline, CDR1 is SGHDT and CDR2 YYEEEE. V was clipped by 2 bases and J by 4 bases, with 12 bases between them. Whole-study findings and limits: Breadth of non-spike TCRs did not differ between vaccinees and placebo recipients.

Assay: immunoSEQ multiplex PCR; the TCRdb copy retains only in-frame clones and omits some. The sample includes about 350,000 clones, approximately 84% seen only once; the top ten take 3% to 4%. Concerning this clone: Its target is not known.

Stated treatment: some 19 received Ad26.COV2.S at low or high dose, single or two shots; five or six received placebo; per-sample allocation not given. Vaccine and placebo recipients were sampled on day 63 after the first injection. An Ad26 vector expressing Wuhan-strain SARS-CoV-2 spike constituted the vaccine. The sample was peripheral blood, taken in a trial of Ad26.COV2.S vaccine versus placebo. This receptor was obtained from a person between 18 and 60 years old who received the Ad26.COV2.S COVID-19 vaccine or a placebo. The V call is TRBV5-6, the J call TRBJ1-2; D remains ambiguous. Here the CDR3 reads CASSLAQNPYGYTF. The CDR3 coding sequence is TGTGCCAGCAGCTTAGCTCAGAATCCCTATGGCTACACCTTC.